This TCR beta chain was sequenced for a study of memory CD4+ T cells and cytomegalovirus serostatus. Repertoires were generated with immunoSEQ multiplex PCR, while TCRdb's copy carries only in-frame clones and drops some. The repertoire consists of just under 95,000 clones, with 80% occurring once and the leading ten covering roughly 4%. Germline loops: CDR1 MNHNS, CDR2 SASEGT. The junction had 4 bases not matched to a gene; V was cut back by 7 bases and J by 0 bases. CDR3 length: 15 amino acids. The sample holds one count of this clone. The sort gate was single viable CD3+CD4+CD8-CD45RO+ cells for memory CD4+ T cells.

The sequencing input was memory CD4+ T cells from blood. V usage is TRBV6-1 and J usage is TRBJ2-7; the match to TRBD2 covers 12 bases. The receptor was derived from an adult in good health and CMV-seropositive. Written as DNA, the CDR3 is TGTGCCAGCAAAGGACTAGCGGGGAACTCCTACGAGCAGTACTTC. Translating gives CASKGLAGNSYEQYF.